Listed here are 18 T cell receptor beta chains from one sample, sequenced in a study of blood T cell repertoires in COVID-19. Generated by immunoSEQ multiplex PCR, the TCRdb table keeps only in-frame clones and is missing some. The sample holds some 100,000 clones; about 89% are singletons and the top ten take 10% to 13%. Material: peripheral blood. The receptors shown here come from a man in his fifties or sixties with acute or convalescent COVID-19.

This clone was observed a handful of times. The V call is TRBV5-1, the J call TRBJ1-5; the match to TRBD1 covers 12 bases. The CDR3 sequence is 15 residues long. Germline V gene data show CDR1 as SGHRS and CDR2 as YFSETQ. Germline trimming cut 4 bases from V and 6 bases from J; bases unmatched to any gene: 5. CDR3 in amino acids: CASSPGQGAGQPQHF. CDR3 bases: TGCGCCAGCAGCCCGGGACAGGGGGCGGGTCAGCCCCAGCATTTT.

The chain recombines TRBV11-2 with TRBJ2-3; 10 bases fit TRBD1. The CDR3 is made up of 15 amino acids. V dropped 4 bases and J dropped 5; count of bases not matched to a gene: 6. The germline V gene has CDR1 SGHAT and CDR2 FQNNGV. This CDR3 is CASSSRTGGEDTQYF. The CDR3 region has the DNA TGTGCCAGCAGCTCCCGGACAGGGGGGGAAGATACGCAGTATTTT.

This chain links TRBV7-8 with TRBJ2-3, with 8 bases lining up with TRBD2. Germline CDR1 and CDR2: SGHVS and FQNEAQ. The CDR3 has 17 residues. V dropped 2 bases and J dropped 3; count of bases not matched to a gene: 10. CDR3 protein: CASSLTREGLRTDTQYF. CDR3 nucleotides: TGTGCCAGCAGCTTAACCCGGGAGGGCTTGAGAACAGATACGCAGTATTTT.

The rearrangement links TRBV7-9 to TRBJ2-7; D not resolved. The CDR3 sequence is 15 residues long. The V end lost 1 base, the J end lost 2 bases, and 12 bases lay between the germline ends. The germline CDR1 and CDR2 sequences are SEHNR and FQNEAQ (reference sequence). Here the CDR3 DNA reads TGTGCCAGCAGCTTAGGATCAACCAGGACCTACGAGCAGTACTTC. This translates into CASSLGSTRTYEQYF.

This rearrangement joins TRBV7-9 to TRBJ1-1; D unresolved. CDR1 and CDR2 (germline): SEHNR, FQNEAQ (reference sequence). The CDR3 extends over 15 amino acids. V lost 0 bases and J 5 bases, leaving 13 bases between the germline ends. This CDR3 is CASSLASYLRTEAFF. In nucleotides, the CDR3 is TGTGCCAGCAGCTTAGCTAGTTATCTGAGGACTGAAGCTTTCTTT.

The genes are TRBV19 and TRBJ2-1, with D perhaps matching TRBD2 (5 bases). Trimming removed 3 bases at V and 0 bases at J, with 12 bases between. From germline, CDR1 is LNHDA and CDR2 SQIVND (reference sequence). The CDR3 loop spans 16 amino acids. CDR3 loop: CASSIGLLSSYNEQFF. The CDR3 region has the DNA TGTGCCAGTAGTATTGGACTTCTAAGCTCCTACAATGAGCAGTTCTTC.

This chain uses TRBV7-9 with TRBJ2-1; 7 bases agree with TRBD1. The CDR3 covers 12 residues. In germline, CDR1 is SEHNR, CDR2 FQNEAQ (reference sequence). Unmatched junction bases numbered 6, after V lost 6 bases and J lost 10 bases. The CDR3 DNA is TGTGCCAGCAGTGAACAGACAGGGGAGCAGTTCTTC. Its protein product is CASSEQTGEQFF.

This clone has more than one count but fewer than ten. This chain uses TRBV6-5 with TRBJ1-2, with D possibly being TRBD1 (5 bases). V lost 0 bases and J 6 bases, leaving 14 bases between the germline ends. This CDR3 contains 15 residues. Germline V gene sequence: CDR1 MNHEY, CDR2 SVGAGI. This CDR3 is CASSYSGDSLNGYTF. Written as DNA, the CDR3 is TGTGCCAGCAGTTACTCTGGAGACAGTCTTAATGGCTACACCTTC.

V and J are TRBV11-2 and TRBJ2-1; TRBD2 matches at 8 bases. Germline CDR1 reads SGHAT; CDR2 reads FQNNGV. V trimming: 0 bases; J trimming: 3 bases; junction bases outside the gene matches: 7. CDR3 length: 17 residues. The chain's CDR3 is CASSLDPSGLNYNEQFF. The CDR3 DNA reads as TGTGCCAGCAGCTTAGACCCTAGCGGGTTAAACTACAATGAGCAGTTCTTC.

The V and J genes are TRBV7-2 and TRBJ2-3, with D perhaps matching TRBD2 (6 bases). Germline CDR1 reads SGHTA; CDR2 reads FQGNSA. The CDR3 contains 15 residues. V was pared by 1 base and J by 1 base, with 9 bases between. This CDR3 reads CASSLGGVRTDTQYF. DNA of the CDR3: TGTGCCAGCAGCTTAGGGGGGGTTCGCACAGATACGCAGTATTTT.

The V call is TRBV12-5, the J call TRBJ1-5, with 8 bases that match TRBD1. From germline, CDR1 is LGHNT and CDR2 FRNRAP. CDR3 size: 15 residues. V lost 7 bases, J lost 2 bases, and 7 bases stayed unmatched. The DNA for the CDR3 is TGTGCTAGTGCCCGCCAGGGGGCCGGCAATCAGCCCCAGCATTTT. Its protein is CASARQGAGNQPQHF.

This rearrangement joins TRBV11-3 to TRBJ2-1; a weak D match, TRBD2 (5 bases). The V gene's germline CDR1 is SGHNT and CDR2 YENEEA. The V gene lost 5 bases and the J gene lost 9 bases, with 11 bases spanning the gap. CDR3 length equals 12 residues. CDR3 sequence: CASSHRGSEQFF. The CDR3 region has the DNA TGTGCCAGCAGCCACAGAGGGAGTGAGCAGTTCTTC.

The chain has TRBV5-1 and TRBJ2-7; TRBD1 agrees at 11 bases. CDR3 length: 15 amino acids. V lost 2 bases, J lost 5 bases, and 6 bases stayed unmatched. The germline V gene has CDR1 SGHRS and CDR2 YFSETQ. CDR3 in amino acids: CASSLPGQGEHEQYF. The DNA of the CDR3 is TGCGCCAGCAGCTTACCGGGACAGGGGGAACACGAGCAGTACTTC.

The chain employs TRBV19 and TRBJ2-7, with 12 nucleotides matching TRBD1. The V and J ends lost 8 bases and 2 bases, in that order; junction bases with no gene match: 10. The CDR3 totals 16 residues. Per the germline V gene, CDR1 is LNHDA and CDR2 is SQIVND (reference sequence). CDR3 in amino acids: CASGTGGAGTPYEQYF. Written as DNA, the CDR3 is TGTGCCAGTGGGACAGGGGGCGCCGGTACCCCCTACGAGCAGTACTTC.

The chain is built from TRBV3-1 (or the pseudogene TRBV3-2) and TRBJ2-5, with D tentatively TRBD2 (6 bases). There are 14 residues in the CDR3. The germline V gene encodes CDR1 LGHDT and CDR2 YNNKEL (reference sequence). V was pared by 3 bases and J by 12 bases, with 20 bases between. CDR3 nucleotides: TGTGCCAGCAGCCAGGCTGCGGGACTCTCTAGGGAGTACTTC. Protein: CASSQAAGLSREYF.

The table lists this clone with a count of one. J is TRBJ1-2 and V is TRBV7-9; 9 nucleotides line up with TRBD1. J lost 4 bases, V lost 5 bases, and 8 bases had no gene match. This CDR3 comprises 15 residues. The V gene's germline CDR1 is SEHNR and CDR2 FQNEAQ (reference sequence). DNA of the CDR3: TGTGCCAGCAGCCATACAGGGGGCGCTGGCTATGGCTACACCTTC. It is translated as CASSHTGGAGYGYTF.

The V and J genes are TRBV5-1 and TRBJ2-5, with 7 bases lining up with TRBD1. This CDR3 has 13 amino acids. Unmatched junction bases numbered 4, after V lost 4 bases and J lost 4 bases. The germline V gene has CDR1 SGHRS and CDR2 YFSETQ. The CDR3 loop reads CASSHRQGETQYF. In DNA, the CDR3 is TGCGCCAGCAGCCACCGACAGGGAGAGACCCAGTACTTC. Based on the CDR3 plus reference TRBV5-1 and TRBJ2-5, the full variable domain is KAGVTQTPRYLIKTRGQQVTLSCSPISGHRSVSWYQQTPGQGLQFLFEYFSETQRNKGNFPGRFSGRQFSNSRSEMNVSTLELGDSALYLCASSHRQGETQYFGPGTRLLVL.

V usage is TRBV7-3 and J usage is TRBJ1-1; no clear D gene. This CDR3 has 15 amino acids. Per the germline V gene, CDR1 is SGHTA and CDR2 is FQGTGA. V lost 5 bases, J lost 3 bases, and 16 bases lay in between. CDR3 DNA sequence: TGTGCCAGCAGCATCAGCCCCGGGCGGGACACTGAAGCTTTCTTT. It yields the protein CASSISPGRDTEAFF.